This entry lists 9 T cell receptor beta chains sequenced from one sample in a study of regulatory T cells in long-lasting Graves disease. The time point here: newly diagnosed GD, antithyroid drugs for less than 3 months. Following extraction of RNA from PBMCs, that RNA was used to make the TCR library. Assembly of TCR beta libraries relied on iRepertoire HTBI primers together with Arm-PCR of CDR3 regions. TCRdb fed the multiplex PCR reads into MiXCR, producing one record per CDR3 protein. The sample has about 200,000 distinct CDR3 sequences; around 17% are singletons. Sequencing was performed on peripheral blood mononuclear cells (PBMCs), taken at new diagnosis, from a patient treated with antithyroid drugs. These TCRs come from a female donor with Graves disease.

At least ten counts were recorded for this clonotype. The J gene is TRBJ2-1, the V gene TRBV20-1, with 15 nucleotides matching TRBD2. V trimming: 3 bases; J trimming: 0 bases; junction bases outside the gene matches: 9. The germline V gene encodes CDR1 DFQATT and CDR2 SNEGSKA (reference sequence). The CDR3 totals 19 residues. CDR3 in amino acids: CSARGAGLAGGGSYNEQFF. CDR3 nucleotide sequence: TGCAGTGCTAGGGGCGCGGGACTAGCGGGAGGAGGCTCCTACAATGAGCAGTTCTTC.

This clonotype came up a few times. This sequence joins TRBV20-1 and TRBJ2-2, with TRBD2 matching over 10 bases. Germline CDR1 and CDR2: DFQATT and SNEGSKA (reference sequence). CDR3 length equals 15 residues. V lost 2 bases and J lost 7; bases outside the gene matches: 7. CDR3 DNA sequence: TGCAGTGCTAGAAGAGCTAGCGGGAGTCACGGGGAGCTGTTTTTT. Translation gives CSARRASGSHGELFF.

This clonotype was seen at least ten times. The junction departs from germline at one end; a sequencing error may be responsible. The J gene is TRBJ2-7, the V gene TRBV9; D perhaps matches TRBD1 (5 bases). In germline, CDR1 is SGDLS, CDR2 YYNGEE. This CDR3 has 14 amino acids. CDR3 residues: CASSPTPGSFEQYF. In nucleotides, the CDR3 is TGTGCCAGCAGCCCGACGCCAGGGTCCTTCGAGCAGTACTTC.

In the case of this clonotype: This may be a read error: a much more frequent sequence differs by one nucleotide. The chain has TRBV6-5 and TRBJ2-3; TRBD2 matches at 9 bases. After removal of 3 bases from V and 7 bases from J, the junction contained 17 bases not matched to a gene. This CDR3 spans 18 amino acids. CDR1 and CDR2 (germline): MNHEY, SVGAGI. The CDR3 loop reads CASSYYPARDSGSHTQYF. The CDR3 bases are TGTGCCAGCAGTTATTACCCGGCAAGGGATAGCGGGAGCCATACGCAGTATTTT.

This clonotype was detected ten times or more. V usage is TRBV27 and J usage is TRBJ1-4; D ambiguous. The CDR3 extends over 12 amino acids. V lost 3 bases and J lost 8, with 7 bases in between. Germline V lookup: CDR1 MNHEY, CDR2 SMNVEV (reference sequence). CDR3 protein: CASSFLGEKLFF. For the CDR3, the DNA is TGTGCCAGCAGTTTCCTGGGGGAAAAACTGTTTTTT.

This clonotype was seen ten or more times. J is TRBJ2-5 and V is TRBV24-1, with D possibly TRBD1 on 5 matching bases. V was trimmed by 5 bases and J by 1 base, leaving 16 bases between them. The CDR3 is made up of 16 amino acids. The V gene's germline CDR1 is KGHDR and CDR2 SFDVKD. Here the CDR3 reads CATSAIGAGRQETQYF. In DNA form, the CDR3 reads TGTGCCACCAGTGCCATAGGGGCAGGGCGCCAAGAGACCCAGTACTTC.

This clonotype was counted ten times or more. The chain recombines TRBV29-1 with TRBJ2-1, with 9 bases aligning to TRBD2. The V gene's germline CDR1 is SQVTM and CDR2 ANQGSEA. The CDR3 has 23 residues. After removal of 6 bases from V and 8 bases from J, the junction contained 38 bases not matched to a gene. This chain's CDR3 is CSVGDREQHLGVEAGGPGDEQFF. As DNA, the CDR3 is TGCAGCGTCGGAGACAGAGAACAACACCTAGGGGTGGAGGCGGGAGGGCCCGGGGATGAGCAGTTCTTC.

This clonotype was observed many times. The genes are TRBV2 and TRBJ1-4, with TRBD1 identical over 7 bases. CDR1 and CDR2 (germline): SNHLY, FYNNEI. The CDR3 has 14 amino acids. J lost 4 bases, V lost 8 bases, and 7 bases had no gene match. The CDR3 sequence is CASGYRGGNEKLFF. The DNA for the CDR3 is TGTGCCAGCGGATACAGGGGAGGTAATGAAAAACTGTTTTTT.

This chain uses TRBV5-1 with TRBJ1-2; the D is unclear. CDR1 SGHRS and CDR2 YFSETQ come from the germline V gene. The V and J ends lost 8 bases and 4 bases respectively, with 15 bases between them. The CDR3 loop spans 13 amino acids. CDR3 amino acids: CASSSGPSYGYTF. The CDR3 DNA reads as TGCGCCAGTTCGTCCGGGCCGAGCTATGGCTACACCTTC.